This T cell receptor beta chain was documented in a study of shared clonotypes between healthy human individuals. Clones were read by immunoSEQ multiplex PCR, and TCRdb kept only the in-frame ones, dropping some. This repertoire shows approximately 470,000 clones, around four fifths found once; its top ten account for around 12%. Germline CDR1 SGHRS, CDR2 YFSETQ. The length of the CDR3 is 12 residues. With 0 bases removed from V and 4 bases from J, the gap between germline ends came to 5 bases. This clone was observed a handful of times. The sample has other DNA sequences that encode this CDR3 too. This sequence was found in a woman in her thirties or forties in good health. Some clones in this sample may be carry-over from other donors' samples. J is TRBJ2-7 and V is TRBV5-1; D gene ambiguous. Sequencing input: PBMCs. The CDR3 here is CASSLEGYEQYF. Here the CDR3 DNA reads TGCGCCAGCAGCTTGGAAGGGTACGAGCAGTACTTC.